The 29 T cell receptor beta chains presented below share a single source sample, sequenced in a study of PD-1 blockade in classical Hodgkin lymphoma. Every patient experienced relapse after autologous stem cell transplantation, and brentuximab vedotin exposure varied. Measured with immunoSEQ multiplex PCR; TCRdb has only the in-frame clones, and not every one. The table records 20,000 to 30,000 clones, approximately 84% of them present only once. The sequencing here drew on peripheral blood mononuclear cells (PBMCs), taken at baseline. These receptors all stem from a human donor with classical Hodgkin lymphoma.

This chain connects TRBV7-3 to TRBJ2-2, with a possible D match to TRBD1 (5 bases). From germline, CDR1 is SGHTA and CDR2 FQGTGA. The CDR3 covers 14 residues. The V end lost 3 bases, the J end lost 2 bases, and 7 bases lay between the germline ends. This CDR3 reads CASSFDRNTGELFF. In DNA form, the CDR3 reads TGTGCCAGCAGCTTCGACAGAAACACCGGGGAGCTGTTTTTT.

The chain joins TRBV4-2 to TRBJ1-6; D perhaps matches TRBD1 (6 bases). CDR1 is LGHNA, CDR2 YNFKEQ, per germline. CDR3 length equals 16 residues. V was shortened by 1 base and J by 7 bases, with 14 bases between the two germline ends. The CDR3 sequence: CASSQGTASPNSPLHF. The CDR3 DNA follows: TGTGCCAGCAGCCAAGGGACAGCTAGTCCCAATTCACCCCTCCACTTT.

V is TRBV21-1 and J is TRBJ2-2; the table's TRBD2 call for D was not verified on the DNA. TRBV21-1 is listed as a pseudogene. The CDR3 is made up of 17 amino acids. The CDR3 DNA sequence: TGTGCCAGCAGGGCCTCCGGGGGGCCTGAGTACACCGGGGAGCTGTTTTTT. It codes for CASRASGGPEYTGELFF.

The gene calls are TRBV5-1 and TRBJ1-2; 7 bases align to TRBD1. Germline V CDR1 and CDR2: SGHRS, YFSETQ. CDR3 size: 16 residues. J gave up 2 bases and V 0 bases, and 7 bases lay outside the gene matches. CDR3 sequence (DNA): TGCGCCAGCAGCTTGGTGGGGACAGACCGGAACTATGGCTACACCTTC. It translates to CASSLVGTDRNYGYTF.

This rearrangement joins TRBV5-1 to TRBJ2-1; 15 positions match TRBD2. Trimming at V came to 4 bases and at J to 13 bases, leaving 6 bases not matched to a gene. The CDR3 has 14 residues. CDR1 and CDR2 from the germline V gene are SGHRS and YFSETQ. The CDR3 loop reads CASSIRTSGGDQFF. As DNA, the CDR3 is TGCGCCAGCAGCATTAGGACTAGCGGGGGGGATCAGTTCTTC.

The gene calls are TRBV7-9 and TRBJ1-5; a weak D match, TRBD1 (6 bases). The CDR3 spans 17 residues. Germline loops: CDR1 SEHNR, CDR2 FQNEAQ (reference sequence). Deletions cut 1 base from V and 1 base from J, with 14 bases between. CDR3 region: CASSLDPGVGSNQPQHF. CDR3 DNA sequence: TGTGCCAGCAGCTTAGACCCAGGGGTAGGCAGCAATCAGCCCCAGCATTTT.

This chain links TRBV9 with TRBJ2-5; unclear D gene. Germline V CDR1 and CDR2: SGDLS, YYNGEE. The V gene lost 3 bases and the J gene lost 7 bases, with 13 bases spanning the gap. The CDR3 spans 13 residues. CDR3 in DNA: TGTGCCAGCAGCGAGACCCCCGATGGGACCCAGTACTTC. Translating it yields CASSETPDGTQYF.

This chain uses TRBV2 with TRBJ2-7; D unresolved. V was trimmed by 7 bases and J by 3 bases, leaving 16 bases between them. The CDR3 extends over 14 amino acids. Germline CDR1 and CDR2: SNHLY and FYNNEI. This CDR3 is CASTEISTDYEQYF. CDR3 in DNA: TGTGCCAGCACCGAAATCTCTACAGACTACGAGCAGTACTTC.

About this clone itself: Additional DNA sequences in this sample encode the identical CDR3. The J gene is TRBJ2-7, the V gene TRBV7-9, with D unresolved. Trimming cost V 1 base and J 6 bases, with 4 bases left between them. The germline gives CDR1 SEHNR, CDR2 FQNEAQ (reference sequence). The CDR3 consists of 11 residues. The CDR3 nucleotides read TGTGCCAGCAGCTTAGGTCGCGAGCAGTACTTC. Translated: CASSLGREQYF. Full variable domain (missing parts from reference TRBV7-9 and TRBJ2-7): DTGVSQNPRHKITKRGQNVTFRCDPISEHNRLYWYRQTLGQGPEFLTYFQNEAQLEKSRLLSDRFSAERPKGSFSTLEIQRTEQGDSAMYLCASSLGREQYFGPGTRLTVT.

The rearrangement joins TRBV5-1 to TRBJ1-2, with D possibly being TRBD1 (5 bases). The CDR3 runs to 14 residues. Germline V lookup: CDR1 SGHRS, CDR2 YFSETQ. Deletions cut 4 bases from V and 7 bases from J, with 17 bases between. CDR3 DNA sequence: TGCGCCAGCAGCGCCGGGACTTCTTCGTCTGGCTACACCTTC. This sequence encodes CASSAGTSSSGYTF.

The rearrangement uses TRBV6-7 and TRBJ2-1; 13 bases map to TRBD2. TRBV6-7 is sorted into the ORF group, with uncertain function. The CDR3 is 23 amino acids. After removal of 0 bases from V and 0 bases from J, the junction contained 17 bases not matched to a gene. CDR3 DNA: TGTGCCAGCAGTTACTCGAAACCCCTAGGACTAGCGGGGGTTCTGAGCTCCTACAATGAGCAGTTCTTC. Its translation: CASSYSKPLGLAGVLSSYNEQFF.

This chain links TRBV7-9 with TRBJ1-2; 7 bases match TRBD1. This CDR3 comprises 13 residues. Germline CDR1 and CDR2: SEHNR and FQNEAQ (reference sequence). V was pared by 1 base and J by 6 bases, with 2 bases of the junction left unmatched. The CDR3 loop is CASSLVQGDGYTF. CDR3 sequence (DNA): TGTGCCAGCAGCTTAGTTCAGGGGGATGGCTACACCTTC.

The chain recombines TRBV2 with TRBJ1-6; 10 bases line up with TRBD1. After removal of 10 bases from V and 7 bases from J, the junction contained 4 bases not matched to a gene. Germline assignment: CDR1 SNHLY and CDR2 FYNNEI. The CDR3 runs 13 residues. DNA for the CDR3: TGTGCCAACGGACAGGGGGTGAATTCACCCCTCCACTTT. This codes for CANGQGVNSPLHF. The variable domain in full, completed from reference TRBV2 and TRBJ1-6, reads EPEVTQTPSHQVTQMGQEVILRCVPISNHLYFYWYRQILGQKVEFLVSFYNNEISEKSEIFDDQFSVERPDGSNFTLKIRSTKLEDSAMYFCANGQGVNSPLHFGNGTRLTVT.

The rearrangement joins TRBV5-1 to TRBJ2-1, with 9 bases matching TRBD2. With V trimmed by 0 bases and J by 8 bases, 9 bases remained unmatched. CDR1 and CDR2 (germline): SGHRS, YFSETQ. The CDR3 has 16 residues. This CDR3 reads CASSLVGGGAVHEQFF. CDR3 in DNA: TGCGCCAGCAGCTTGGTTGGCGGGGGGGCCGTCCATGAGCAGTTCTTC.

This sequence joins TRBV11-2 and TRBJ2-1; possible D gene TRBD2, 6 bases. Germline CDR1 is SGHAT and CDR2 is FQNNGV. Trimming pared 1 base from V and 9 bases from J, leaving 19 bases between. The CDR3 contains 16 residues. In DNA, the CDR3 is TGTGCCAGCAGCTTAGGGTTGGCGGGGTGGGGAGGTGAGCAGTTCTTC. Translated: CASSLGLAGWGGEQFF.

A note on this clone: The junction differs from germline at one of its ends, possibly a read error. This rearrangement joins TRBV6-5 to TRBJ2-1, with D unresolved. CDR3 size: 14 residues. Germline assignment: CDR1 MNHEY and CDR2 SVGAGI. In DNA, the CDR3 is TGTGCCAGCAGTATAGAAAGCTCCTACAATGAGCGGTTCTTC. It specifies CASSIESSYNERFF.

V is TRBV9 and J is TRBJ1-2; 10 bases match TRBD1. The CDR3 sequence is 14 residues long. CDR1 is SGDLS and CDR2 is YYNGEE in the germline V gene. Germline trimming cut 4 bases from V and 5 bases from J; bases unmatched to any gene: 5. The CDR3 region has the DNA TGTGCCAGCAGCTCTGGACAGGGGGTTTATGGCTACACCTTC. Amino acid sequence: CASSSGQGVYGYTF.

This clone was seen only once. In nucleotides, the CDR3 is TGTGCCACCCTGGTTAGCGGGGGGGAGTACAATGAGCAGTTCTTC. Amino acids: CATLVSGGEYNEQFF. This chain connects TRBV2 to TRBJ2-1, with TRBD2 matching over 11 bases. V lost 10 bases to trimming and J lost 4 bases; unmatched junction nucleotides: 9. This CDR3 is 15 amino acids long. CDR1 is SNHLY, CDR2 FYNNEI, per germline.

The chain carries TRBV6-1 and TRBJ1-1; tentative D call: TRBD1 (5 bases). The V end lost 0 bases, the J end lost 0 bases, and 23 bases lay between the germline ends. CDR1 is MNHNS and CDR2 is SASEGT in the germline V gene. This CDR3 comprises 20 residues. The CDR3, as DNA: TGTGCCAGCAGTGAAGCCATGACGTCGGGGCACGCAGCCATGAACACTGAAGCTTTCTTT. Residues: CASSEAMTSGHAAMNTEAFF.

The J gene is TRBJ1-2, the V gene TRBV5-1, with 7 nucleotides matching TRBD1. Trimming removed 4 bases from V and 6 bases from J; junction bases left unmatched: 3. This CDR3 is built from 12 residues. Germline V gene sequence: CDR1 SGHRS, CDR2 YFSETQ. CDR3 loop: CASSEGQNGYTF. As DNA, the CDR3 is TGCGCCAGCAGCGAGGGACAGAATGGCTACACCTTC.

This chain connects TRBV6-6 to TRBJ1-2, with D unclear. V lost 6 bases to trimming and J lost 4 bases, with 15 bases between them. This CDR3 has 14 amino acids. The V gene's germline CDR1 is MNHNY and CDR2 SVGAGI (reference sequence). CDR3 coding DNA: TGTGCCAGCAGCCTTCTTGACCTTCCCTATGGCTACACCTTC. This translates into CASSLLDLPYGYTF.

V usage is TRBV6-5 and J usage is TRBJ2-1; the D gene could be TRBD1 or TRBD2 (6 bases each). Germline V gives CDR1 MNHEY, CDR2 SVGAGI. V was clipped by 2 bases and J by 2 bases, with 13 bases between them. The length of the CDR3 is 16 residues. Here the CDR3 DNA reads TGTGCCAGCAGTTACCGAGGGGGGCTGGCCTACAATGAGCAGTTCTTC. Translation gives CASSYRGGLAYNEQFF.

This sequence joins TRBV6-5 and TRBJ1-2; 7 nucleotides agree with TRBD1. The CDR3 runs to 15 residues. With V trimmed by 6 bases and J by 0 bases, 7 bases remained unmatched. Germline V gives CDR1 MNHEY, CDR2 SVGAGI. CDR3: CASRSTGAANYGYTF. In DNA form, the CDR3 reads TGTGCCAGCAGGTCAACAGGGGCAGCTAACTATGGCTACACCTTC.

The table lists this clone with a count of one. The chain is built from TRBV5-1 and TRBJ2-2; maybe TRBD1 (5 bases). CDR1 is SGHRS and CDR2 is YFSETQ in the germline V gene. The V gene lost 0 bases and the J gene lost 6 bases, with 12 bases spanning the gap. The CDR3 sequence is 15 residues long. The CDR3 DNA is TGCGCCAGCAGCTTGGTAGGGGATTCAGCCGGGGAGCTGTTTTTT. Translated: CASSLVGDSAGELFF.

Only a few counts were recorded for this clone. This sequence joins TRBV5-1 and TRBJ1-1; D might be TRBD1 (6 bases). Trimming shortened V by 3 bases and J by 1 base, and 13 bases separated the two germline ends. This CDR3 is built from 15 residues. CDR1 and CDR2 (germline): SGHRS, YFSETQ. This CDR3 is CASSSQGGENTEAFF. DNA of the CDR3: TGCGCCAGCAGCTCACAGGGAGGAGAGAACACTGAAGCTTTCTTT. Together with reference TRBV5-1 and TRBJ1-1, the CDR3 gives the full variable domain: KAGVTQTPRYLIKTRGQQVTLSCSPISGHRSVSWYQQTPGQGLQFLFEYFSETQRNKGNFPGRFSGRQFSNSRSEMNVSTLELGDSALYLCASSSQGGENTEAFFGQGTRLTVV.

The rearrangement uses TRBV15 and TRBJ1-1, with D possibly TRBD1 on 5 matching bases. The germline V gene encodes CDR1 LNHNV and CDR2 YYDKDF (reference sequence). The CDR3 loop spans 13 amino acids. V was cut by 3 bases and J by 3 bases, with 8 bases left in between. The CDR3 coding sequence is TGTGCCACCAGCAGTGGGACGGACACTGAAGCTTTCTTT. Encoded protein: CATSSGTDTEAFF.

The chain is built from TRBV7-8 and TRBJ1-2; D is possibly TRBD1 (5 bases). The CDR3 covers 14 residues. In germline, CDR1 is SGHVS, CDR2 FQNEAQ. Deletions cut 2 bases from V and 9 bases from J, with 16 bases between. CDR3 protein: CASSLIGGSGRYTF. The CDR3 nucleotides read TGTGCCAGCAGCTTAATCGGGGGGTCTGGCCGCTACACCTTC.

This rearrangement joins TRBV5-4 to TRBJ1-4; TRBD1 is a possible D gene (6 bases). Germline CDR1 is SGHNT and CDR2 is YYREEE (reference sequence). Trimming shortened V by 0 bases and J by 8 bases, and 17 bases separated the two germline ends. The CDR3 is made up of 16 amino acids. CDR3 nucleotide sequence: TGTGCCAGCAGCTTGGGGATGGCGGGGGCGAAGGAAAAACTGTTTTTT. Encoded protein: CASSLGMAGAKEKLFF.

The chain combines TRBV27 with TRBJ2-7, with a tentative D call TRBD2 (6 bases). CDR1 is MNHEY and CDR2 is SMNVEV in the germline V gene (reference sequence). This CDR3 spans 15 amino acids. Trimming took 4 bases from V and 2 from J, leaving 15 bases between them. The CDR3: CASSWRQEGTYEQYF. In DNA, the CDR3 is TGTGCCAGCAGTTGGCGTCAGGAGGGCACCTACGAGCAGTACTTC.